Presented here are 23 T cell receptor beta chains from one specimen sequenced in a study of response to subunit inactivated influenza vaccine (dated by TCRdb to the late 2010s). Libraries were made using RT-PCR. The reads were generated on an Illumina HiSeq 2500. In TCRdb, the public reads were trimmed at Q25 with fastp and aligned with MiXCR, with productive beta chains retained. Each entry is one CDR3 protein sequence, shown with its most common DNA and genes. Recorded for this sample are hundreds of thousands of distinct CDR3 sequences; about 10% of them occurred a single time. The ten largest account for 11% of the sample. The same sample was also used in a study of T cells expressing NK-cell markers. Looking at the second paper: The TCR beta cDNA libraries were made using 5'RACE template switching, a step that added both a universal primer site and unique molecular identifiers.

This sample comprised PBMCs from blood, obtained on the day of vaccination. The receptors come from a man in his fifties who received an inactivated influenza vaccine. Donor details come from another sample of the same person, matched by shared clones.

This clonotype showed up many times. The gene calls are TRBV12-3 or TRBV12-4 and TRBJ2-2; 7 nucleotides align to TRBD1. The J segment lost 1 base and the V segment lost 5 bases, leaving 4 bases of the junction unmatched. The CDR3 sequence is 15 residues long. CDR3 coding DNA: TGTGCCAGCAGTCATCGGGACAGGAACACCGGGGAGCTGTTTTTT. It specifies CASSHRDRNTGELFF.

The chain is built from TRBV3-1 and TRBJ2-5; the match to TRBD2 covers 10 bases. The germline V gene encodes CDR1 LGHDT and CDR2 YNNKEL (reference sequence). This CDR3 has 15 residues. Trimming removed 6 bases from V and 2 bases from J; junction bases left unmatched: 6. In DNA, the CDR3 is TGTGCCAGCAGAGCCGGGACTAGCGTTCAAGAGACCCAGTACTTC. This encodes CASRAGTSVQETQYF.

The chain is built from TRBV6-1 and TRBJ2-3, with TRBD2 matching 9 bases. CDR3 length equals 18 residues. V was pared by 6 bases and J by 6 bases, with 19 bases of the junction left unmatched. The V gene's germline CDR1 is MNHNS and CDR2 SASEGT. The CDR3 DNA sequence: TGTGCCAGCAGCCTCTATCCTTCTTTCGCGGGGGGGGCGGATACGCAGTATTTT. This gives the protein CASSLYPSFAGGADTQYF.

This rearrangement joins TRBV3-1 to TRBJ2-2; D is uncertain. The V gene's germline CDR1 is LGHDT and CDR2 YNNKEL (reference sequence). Between the trimmed V and J ends, which lost 4 bases and 7 bases, there was a span of 7 bases. CDR3 length equals 12 residues. The CDR3 sequence is CASSPLIGELFF. The CDR3 coding sequence is TGTGCCAGCAGCCCCCTTATCGGGGAGCTGTTTTTT.

The sample holds many counts of this clonotype. The genes are TRBV10-3 and TRBJ2-2; TRBD1 agrees at 8 bases. Germline CDR1 reads ENHRY; CDR2 reads SYGVKD. V was pared by 6 bases and J by 1 base, with 10 bases of the junction left unmatched. CDR3 length: 17 amino acids. The chain's CDR3 is CAIREDRGELNTGELFF. The CDR3 bases are TGTGCCATCAGGGAAGACAGGGGAGAGTTGAACACCGGGGAGCTGTTTTTT.

In its sample, this clonotype was seen many times. V usage is TRBV7-2 and J usage is TRBJ2-3; TRBD2 is a possible D gene (5 bases). The germline V and J ends were trimmed by 3 bases and 1 base, with 11 bases remaining between them. The germline V gene has CDR1 SGHTA and CDR2 FQGNSA. The CDR3 is 15 amino acids. The CDR3 loop reads CASSFGGGGTDTQYF. Here the CDR3 DNA reads TGTGCCAGCAGCTTTGGCGGAGGCGGCACAGATACGCAGTATTTT. Using reference TRBV7-2 and TRBJ2-3 for the parts outside the CDR3, the full variable domain is GAGVSQSPSNKVTEKGKDVELRCDPISGHTALYWYRQSLGQGLEFLIYFQGNSAPDKSGLPSDRFSAERTGGSVSTLTIQRTQQEDSAVYLCASSFGGGGTDTQYFGPGTRLTVL.

This clonotype was seen more than once but under ten times. The chain couples TRBV7-8 to TRBJ2-2; TRBD1 or TRBD2 may be the D gene (5 bases each). The CDR3 runs 17 residues. Trimming left V 2 bases short and J 4 bases short, with 17 bases between. Germline-derived CDR1 and CDR2 are SGHVS and FQNEAQ. The CDR3 loop is CASSLMGRPSGTGELFF. CDR3 bases: TGTGCCAGCAGCTTAATGGGACGGCCCTCGGGCACCGGGGAGCTGTTTTTT.

V and J are TRBV12-3 or TRBV12-4 and TRBJ2-5; D perhaps matches TRBD2 (5 bases). The CDR3 is 14 residues long. Trimming took 1 base from V and 7 from J, leaving 13 bases between them. The CDR3 sequence: CASSLGEHRGTQYF. CDR3 sequence (DNA): TGTGCCAGCAGTTTAGGGGAACATCGGGGGACCCAGTACTTC.

At least ten counts were recorded for this clonotype. The chain recombines TRBV15 with TRBJ2-2, with D possibly being TRBD2 (5 bases). Germline-derived CDR1 and CDR2 are LNHNV and YYDKDF (reference sequence). This CDR3 region has 14 residues. The germline V and J ends were trimmed by 0 bases and 6 bases, with 8 bases remaining between them. The CDR3 is CATSRDKGAGELFF. The CDR3 nucleotides are TGTGCCACCAGCAGAGATAAGGGAGCCGGGGAGCTGTTTTTT.

This clonotype was observed a few times. The chain employs TRBV12-3 or TRBV12-4 and TRBJ2-1; the D gene is possibly TRBD2 (5 bases). CDR3 length: 13 residues. Trimming pared 7 bases from V and 5 bases from J, leaving 12 bases between. CDR3 in amino acids: CASKPTINNEQFF. The CDR3 DNA sequence: TGTGCCAGCAAACCGACTATCAACAATGAGCAGTTCTTC.

This clonotype was found a few times. The CDR3 sequence is CSVVRAPSPQYEQYF. CDR3 in DNA: TGCAGCGTTGTCAGGGCCCCGTCCCCCCAATACGAGCAGTACTTC. The chain carries TRBV29-1 and TRBJ2-7; possible D gene TRBD1, 5 bases. V was clipped by 4 bases and J by 4 bases, with 20 bases between them. This CDR3 is 15 amino acids long. CDR1 SQVTM and CDR2 ANQGSEA come from the germline V gene.

This clonotype was counted only a few times. This sequence joins TRBV20-1 and TRBJ2-3, with D perhaps TRBD1 (6 bases). V gave up 4 bases and J gave up 5 bases, with 13 bases separating them. The CDR3 consists of 13 residues. Germline V gene lookup returns CDR1 DFQATT and CDR2 SNEGSKA (reference sequence). This CDR3 is CSANVLGGDTQYF. CDR3 nucleotides: TGCAGTGCTAACGTTTTAGGGGGAGATACGCAGTATTTT.

The chain couples TRBV15 to TRBJ1-2; 7 bases line up with TRBD1. This CDR3 contains 13 residues. The J segment lost 8 bases and the V segment lost 5 bases, leaving 8 bases of the junction unmatched. Per germline, CDR1 LNHNV and CDR2 YYDKDF (reference sequence). The CDR3 protein is CATSARQGGGYTF. DNA of the CDR3: TGTGCCACCAGCGCCCGACAGGGCGGAGGCTACACCTTC.

The chain uses TRBV27 and TRBJ2-7; TRBD2 matches at 9 bases. The V and J ends lost 8 bases and 3 bases, in that order; junction bases with no gene match: 11. Germline V gene data show CDR1 as MNHEY and CDR2 as SMNVEV (reference sequence). The CDR3 has 15 amino acids. CDR3 in DNA: TGTGCCAGCCGCCGCGCGGGGGGGCGAATCTACGAGCAGTACTTC. This encodes CASRRAGGRIYEQYF.

This clonotype was counted at least ten times. The chain couples TRBV4-3 to TRBJ2-7; D is possibly TRBD1 (6 bases). The germline CDR1 and CDR2 sequences are LGHNA and YSLEER. The V gene lost 0 bases and the J gene lost 4 bases, with 13 bases spanning the gap. The CDR3 sequence is 15 residues long. The CDR3 coding sequence is TGCGCCAGCAGCCAAGAGGCGACAGGATCGTACGAGCAGTACTTC. Residues: CASSQEATGSYEQYF.

This clonotype appeared a few times. The genes are TRBV20-1 and TRBJ2-7; 7 nucleotides line up with TRBD1. The germline V gene encodes CDR1 DFQATT and CDR2 SNEGSKA (reference sequence). V lost 3 bases to trimming and J lost 1 base; unmatched junction nucleotides: 15. The length of the CDR3 is 17 residues. CDR3 residues: CSARTFQPGQKSYEQYF. The CDR3 DNA is TGCAGTGCTAGGACCTTCCAACCGGGACAGAAATCCTACGAGCAGTACTTC.

The sample holds many counts of this clonotype. The rearrangement links TRBV12-3 or TRBV12-4 to TRBJ2-3; possibly TRBD1 or TRBD2 for D (5 bases each). The CDR3 is 12 residues long. Trimming shortened V by 6 bases and J by 7 bases, and 11 bases separated the two germline ends. The DNA for the CDR3 is TGTGCCAGCAGGAGGGACCTGTATACGCAGTATTTT. It encodes CASRRDLYTQYF.

Many counts were recorded for this clonotype. V is TRBV7-9 and J is TRBJ2-7; 9 bases match TRBD2. J lost 7 bases, V lost 5 bases, and 15 bases had no gene match. Germline CDR1 and CDR2: SEHNR and FQNEAQ (reference sequence). The CDR3 has 16 residues. The CDR3 region is CASSPWAGGPGHEQYF. CDR3 DNA sequence: TGTGCCAGCAGCCCCTGGGCGGGAGGGCCGGGTCATGAGCAGTACTTC.

CDR3 residues: CASSSTQQGDTIYF. In DNA form, the CDR3 reads TGTGCCAGCAGTTCAACCCAACAGGGAGACACCATATATTTT. This chain uses TRBV12-3 or TRBV12-4 with TRBJ1-3; maybe TRBD1 (6 bases). The CDR3 extends over 14 amino acids. V was trimmed by 4 bases and J by 8 bases, leaving 15 bases between them.

This clonotype was picked up a small number of times. V gene TRBV20-1 combines with J gene TRBJ1-1; D is unclear. The V end lost 1 base, the J end lost 0 bases, and 9 bases lay between the germline ends. The CDR3 has 14 residues. The germline V gene encodes CDR1 DFQATT and CDR2 SNEGSKA (reference sequence). In nucleotides, the CDR3 is TGCAGTGCTAGAGGCAACAGCATGAACACTGAAGCTTTCTTT. Its translation is CSARGNSMNTEAFF.

This clonotype was seen a few times. The chain is built from TRBV20-1 and TRBJ1-3; 8 nucleotides match TRBD1. V trimming: 4 bases; J trimming: 4 bases; junction bases outside the gene matches: 15. This CDR3 spans 17 amino acids. CDR1 is DFQATT, CDR2 SNEGSKA, per germline (reference sequence). Written as DNA, the CDR3 is TGCAGTGCTAAGGGACAGGAAAGAATAGAGCGGGGAAACACCATATATTTT. It is translated as CSAKGQERIERGNTIYF.

V and J are TRBV28 and TRBJ2-1; a possible D gene is TRBD1 (5 bases). Trimming took 5 bases from V and 9 from J, leaving 8 bases between them. CDR1 MDHEN and CDR2 SYDVKM come from the germline V gene. The CDR3 covers 11 residues. CDR3 nucleotides: TGTGCCAGCAGTCTGACAGCTGAGCAGTTCTTC. The encoded protein is CASSLTAEQFF. The full variable domain, completed using reference TRBV28 and TRBJ2-1, is DVKVTQSSRYLVKRTGEKVFLECVQDMDHENMFWYRQDPGLGLRLIYFSYDVKMKEKGDIPEGYSVSREKKERFSLILESASTNQTSMYLCASSLTAEQFFGPGTRLTVL.

This clonotype has more than one count but fewer than ten. The chain's CDR3 is CASSPPDRVYNEQFF. The DNA of the CDR3 is TGTGCCAGCAGTCCACCTGACAGGGTTTACAATGAGCAGTTCTTC. V gene TRBV12-3 or TRBV12-4 combines with J gene TRBJ2-1; 7 bases agree with TRBD1. CDR3 size: 15 residues. V gave up 5 bases and J gave up 4 bases; unmatched junction bases: 8.